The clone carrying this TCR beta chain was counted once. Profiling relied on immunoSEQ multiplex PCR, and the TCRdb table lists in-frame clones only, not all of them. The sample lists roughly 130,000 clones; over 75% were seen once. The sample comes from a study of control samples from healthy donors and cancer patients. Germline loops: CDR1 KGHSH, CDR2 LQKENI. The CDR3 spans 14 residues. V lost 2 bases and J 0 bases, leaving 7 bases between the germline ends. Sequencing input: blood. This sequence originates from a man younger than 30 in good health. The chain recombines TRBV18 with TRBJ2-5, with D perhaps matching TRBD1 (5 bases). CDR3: CASSPVDNQETQYF. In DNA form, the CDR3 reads TGTGCCAGCTCACCAGTGGACAACCAAGAGACCCAGTACTTC.